The next 4 T cell receptor beta chains were all read from a single sample in a study of blood T cell repertoires in COVID-19 (dated by TCRdb to 2019 to 2021). Library preparation used the immunoSEQ multiplex PCR assay. Drawn from immuneACCESS, this table holds only the in-frame rearrangements with V and J called that TCRdb kept. Clones are partly lost; checked studies trace under half to an unresolved V gene and leave the rest unexplained. This sample holds 300,000 or so clones; around 86% were observed only once. The ten largest clones add up to 1.5% to 2% of the sample. Sequencing used peripheral blood. These receptors were collected from a woman aged 50 to 65 with acute or convalescent COVID-19.

This clone has a single count. The chain recombines TRBV27 with TRBJ2-7; 11 bases are shared with TRBD1. The V gene end was trimmed by 5 bases and the J gene end by 5 bases; junction bases not matched to a gene: 5. CDR1 is MNHEY and CDR2 is SMNVEV in the germline V gene (reference sequence). CDR3 length: 14 amino acids. The CDR3 bases are TGTGCCAGCAGTCCGGACAGGGGGCTCGACGAGCAGTACTTC. Translation gives CASSPDRGLDEQYF.

The V and J genes are TRBV24-1 and TRBJ2-1; 8 bases align to TRBD2. The CDR3 has 13 amino acids. The germline gives CDR1 KGHDR, CDR2 SFDVKD. J lost 2 bases, V lost 10 bases, and 3 bases had no gene match. CDR3 sequence (DNA): TGTGCCACTACTAGCGGAGCCTACAATGAGCAGTTCTTC. Translation: CATTSGAYNEQFF.

The rearrangement joins TRBV18 to TRBJ1-1; a possible D gene is TRBD1 (6 bases). The CDR3 has 17 amino acids. CDR1 and CDR2 from the germline V gene are KGHSH and LQKENI. The V gene lost 3 bases and the J gene lost 3 bases, with 20 bases spanning the gap. CDR3 DNA: TGTGCCAGCTCACCCTCACCTGGGGGGGCTGGTGACACTGAAGCTTTCTTT. It yields the protein CASSPSPGGAGDTEAFF.

The chain combines TRBV5-4 with TRBJ2-7; unclear D gene. In germline, CDR1 is SGHNT, CDR2 YYREEE (reference sequence). The V and J ends lost 0 bases and 4 bases respectively, with 20 bases between them. The CDR3 consists of 17 residues. CDR3 region: CASSLGVGSTIHYEQYF. CDR3 DNA sequence: TGTGCCAGCAGCTTGGGTGTGGGCTCGACGATACATTACGAGCAGTACTTC.